This TCR beta chain is drawn from a study of identical twins. This clonotype has just a few counts. What it binds is not known. CDR3 length equals 16 residues. The V end was cut by 10 bases, the J end by 4 bases, with 26 bases between. Germline CDR1 reads MDHEN; CDR2 reads SYDVKM. Study conclusions and caveats: It was out-of-frame TCR alpha sharing in monozygotic twins that models underestimated. The presence of invariant MAIT and iNKT cells could partly confound analyses of zero-insertion sequences.

Each cDNA held unique molecular identifiers, and template switching gave it a universal primer site. In TCRdb, the 5' RACE reads were re-called with MiXCR into one record per CDR3 protein. The data show fewer than 650,000 distinct CDR3 sequences, 9% to 10% seen once. Another study also made use of these data, one on yellow fever vaccine responses in identical twins.

Sequenced: PBMCs. The TCR sequence derives from a woman between 18 and 29 years old in good health. V is TRBV28 and J is TRBJ2-7; tentatively, D is TRBD1 or TRBD2 (6 bases each). The CDR3 reads CAITKEGGTGSYEQYF. CDR3 coding DNA: TGTGCCATCACTAAAGAAGGGGGGACCGGATCGTACGAGCAGTACTTC.